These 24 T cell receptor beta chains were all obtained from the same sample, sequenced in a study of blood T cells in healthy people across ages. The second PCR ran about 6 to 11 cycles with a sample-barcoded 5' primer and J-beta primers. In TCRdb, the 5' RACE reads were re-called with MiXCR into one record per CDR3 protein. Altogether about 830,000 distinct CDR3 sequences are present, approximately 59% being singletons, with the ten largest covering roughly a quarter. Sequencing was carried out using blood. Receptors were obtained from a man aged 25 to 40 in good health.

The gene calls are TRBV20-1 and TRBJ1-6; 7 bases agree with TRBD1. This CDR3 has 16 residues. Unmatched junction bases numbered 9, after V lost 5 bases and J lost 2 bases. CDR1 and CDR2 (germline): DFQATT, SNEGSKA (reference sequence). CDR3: CSAPLGGLTYNSPLHF. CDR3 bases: TGCAGTGCTCCCTTAGGGGGCCTGACCTATAATTCACCCCTCCACTTT.

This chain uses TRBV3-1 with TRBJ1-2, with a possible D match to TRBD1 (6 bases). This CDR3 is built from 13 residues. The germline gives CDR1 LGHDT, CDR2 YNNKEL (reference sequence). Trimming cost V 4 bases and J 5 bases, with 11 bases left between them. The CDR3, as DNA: TGTGCCAGCAGCCGCGCCCAGGGGTATGGCTACACCTTC. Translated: CASSRAQGYGYTF. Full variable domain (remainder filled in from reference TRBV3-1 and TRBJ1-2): DTAVSQTPKYLVTQMGNDKSIKCEQNLGHDTMYWYKQDSKKFLKIMFSYNNKELIINETVPNRFSPKSPDKAHLNLHINSLELGDSAVYFCASSRAQGYGYTFGSGTRLTVV.

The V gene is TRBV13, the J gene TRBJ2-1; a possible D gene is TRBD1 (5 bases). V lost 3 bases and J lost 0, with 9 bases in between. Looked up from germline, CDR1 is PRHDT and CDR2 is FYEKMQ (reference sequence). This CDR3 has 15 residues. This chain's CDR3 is CASSFGDSSYNEQFF. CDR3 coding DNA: TGTGCCAGCAGCTTCGGTGACAGCTCCTACAATGAGCAGTTCTTC.

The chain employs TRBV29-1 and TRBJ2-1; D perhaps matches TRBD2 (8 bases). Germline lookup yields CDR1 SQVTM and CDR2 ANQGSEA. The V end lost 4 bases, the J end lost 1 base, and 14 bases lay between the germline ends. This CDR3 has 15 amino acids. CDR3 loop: CSVGGGTASYNEQFF. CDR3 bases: TGCAGCGTTGGCGGGGGGACAGCGTCCTACAATGAGCAGTTCTTC.

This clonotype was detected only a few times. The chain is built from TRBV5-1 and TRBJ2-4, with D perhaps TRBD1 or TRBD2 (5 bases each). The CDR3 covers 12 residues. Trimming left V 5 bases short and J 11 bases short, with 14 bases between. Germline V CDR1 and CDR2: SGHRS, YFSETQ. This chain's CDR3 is CASSGDAGLQYF. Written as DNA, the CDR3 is TGCGCCAGCAGTGGGGACGCCGGACTTCAGTACTTC.

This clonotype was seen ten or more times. The CDR3 is CAWSLGSGGETQYF. The CDR3 DNA sequence: TGTGCCTGGAGTCTAGGAAGCGGGGGAGAGACCCAGTACTTC. This rearrangement joins TRBV30 to TRBJ2-5; 8 nucleotides line up with TRBD2. This CDR3 comprises 14 residues. The V and J ends lost 2 bases and 4 bases, in that order; junction bases with no gene match: 6. Germline V gene sequence: CDR1 GTSNPN, CDR2 SVGIG (reference sequence).

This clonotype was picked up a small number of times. In nucleotides, the CDR3 is TGTGCCAGCAGTTTTTTGGCTAGCGGGGGAGATACGCAGTATTTT. Its protein product is CASSFLASGGDTQYF. J is TRBJ2-3 and V is TRBV28, with 10 bases identical to TRBD2. J lost 5 bases, V lost 3 bases, and 5 bases had no gene match. Germline CDR1 MDHEN, CDR2 SYDVKM. The CDR3 spans 15 residues.

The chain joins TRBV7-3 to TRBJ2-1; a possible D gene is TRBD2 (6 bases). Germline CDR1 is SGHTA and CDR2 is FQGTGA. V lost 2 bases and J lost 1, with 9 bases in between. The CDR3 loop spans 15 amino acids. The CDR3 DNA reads TGTGCCAGCAGCTTATTTGGGGGGTCCTACAATGAGCAGTTCTTC. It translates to CASSLFGGSYNEQFF.

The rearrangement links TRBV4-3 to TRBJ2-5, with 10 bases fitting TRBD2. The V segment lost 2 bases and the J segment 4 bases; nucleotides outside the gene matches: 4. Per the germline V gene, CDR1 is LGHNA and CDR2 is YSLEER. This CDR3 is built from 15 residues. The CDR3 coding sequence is TGCGCCAGCAGCCAATTAGCGGGGGGCGTAGAGACCCAGTACTTC. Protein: CASSQLAGGVETQYF.

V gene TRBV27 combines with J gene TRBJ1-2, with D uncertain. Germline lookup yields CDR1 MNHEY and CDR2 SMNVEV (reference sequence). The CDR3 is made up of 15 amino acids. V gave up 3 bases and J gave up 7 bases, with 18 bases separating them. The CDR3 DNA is TGTGCCAGCAGTTTCGAGAACTCCGGGATCACTGGCTACACCTTC. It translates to CASSFENSGITGYTF.

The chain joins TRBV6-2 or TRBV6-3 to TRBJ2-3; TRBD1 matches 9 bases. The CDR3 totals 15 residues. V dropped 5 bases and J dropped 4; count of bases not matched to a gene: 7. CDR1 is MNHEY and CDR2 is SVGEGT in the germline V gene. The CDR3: CASSHPDRGADTQYF. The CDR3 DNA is TGTGCCAGCAGTCACCCGGACAGGGGCGCAGATACGCAGTATTTT.

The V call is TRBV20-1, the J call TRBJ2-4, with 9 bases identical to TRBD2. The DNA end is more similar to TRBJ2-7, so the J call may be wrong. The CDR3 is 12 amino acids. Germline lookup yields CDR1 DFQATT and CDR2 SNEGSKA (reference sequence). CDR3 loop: CSQWRGGYEQYF. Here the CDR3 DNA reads TGCAGTCAATGGCGGGGGGGCTACGAGCAGTACTTC.

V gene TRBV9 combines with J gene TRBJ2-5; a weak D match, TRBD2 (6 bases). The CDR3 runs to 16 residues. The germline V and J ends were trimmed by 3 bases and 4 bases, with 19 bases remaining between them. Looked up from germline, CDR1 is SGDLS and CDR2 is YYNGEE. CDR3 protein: CASSASPGQGGETQYF. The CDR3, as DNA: TGTGCCAGCAGCGCGAGTCCAGGGCAGGGAGGAGAGACCCAGTACTTC.

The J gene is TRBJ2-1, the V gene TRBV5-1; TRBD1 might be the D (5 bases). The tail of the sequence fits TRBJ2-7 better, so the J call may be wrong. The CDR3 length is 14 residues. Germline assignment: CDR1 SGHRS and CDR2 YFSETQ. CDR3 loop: CASHTAGNLREQYF. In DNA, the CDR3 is TGCGCCAGCCATACAGCAGGGAACCTTAGAGAGCAGTACTTC.

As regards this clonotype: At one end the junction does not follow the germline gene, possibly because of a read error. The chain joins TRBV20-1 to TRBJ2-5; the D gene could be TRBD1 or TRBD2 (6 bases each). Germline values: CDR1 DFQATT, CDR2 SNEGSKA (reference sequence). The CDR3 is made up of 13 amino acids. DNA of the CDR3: TGCAGTGTTAGAGACACAGGGAGGGAGACCCAGTACTTC. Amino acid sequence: CSVRDTGRETQYF.

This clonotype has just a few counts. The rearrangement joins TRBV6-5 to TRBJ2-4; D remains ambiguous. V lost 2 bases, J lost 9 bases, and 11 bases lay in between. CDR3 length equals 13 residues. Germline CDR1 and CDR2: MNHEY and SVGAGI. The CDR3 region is CASSYGVYSIQYF. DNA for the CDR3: TGTGCCAGCAGTTACGGGGTTTATAGCATTCAGTACTTC.

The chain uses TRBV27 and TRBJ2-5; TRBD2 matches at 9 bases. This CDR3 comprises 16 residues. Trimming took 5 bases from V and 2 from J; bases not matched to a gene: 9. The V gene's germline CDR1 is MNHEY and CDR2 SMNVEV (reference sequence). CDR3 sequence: CASSPPPTSGQETQYF. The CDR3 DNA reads TGTGCCAGCAGTCCCCCCCCGACTAGCGGACAAGAGACCCAGTACTTC.

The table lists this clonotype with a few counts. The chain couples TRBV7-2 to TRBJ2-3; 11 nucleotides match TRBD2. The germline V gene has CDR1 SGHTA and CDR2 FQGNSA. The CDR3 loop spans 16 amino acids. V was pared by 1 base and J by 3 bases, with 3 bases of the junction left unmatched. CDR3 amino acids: CASSLELAGGTDTQYF. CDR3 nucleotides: TGTGCCAGCAGCTTAGAGCTAGCGGGGGGTACAGATACGCAGTATTTT.

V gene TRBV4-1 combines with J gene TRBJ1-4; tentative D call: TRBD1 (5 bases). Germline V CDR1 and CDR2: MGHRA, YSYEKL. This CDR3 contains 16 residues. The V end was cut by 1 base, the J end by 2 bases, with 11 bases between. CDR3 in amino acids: CASSQGSGRTNEKLFF. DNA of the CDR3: TGCGCCAGCAGCCAAGGCTCAGGGCGCACTAATGAAAAACTGTTTTTT.

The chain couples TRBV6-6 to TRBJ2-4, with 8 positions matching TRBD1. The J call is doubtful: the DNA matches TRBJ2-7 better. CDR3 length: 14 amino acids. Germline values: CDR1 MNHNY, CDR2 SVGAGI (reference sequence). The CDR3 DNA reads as TGTGCCAGCAGTTATCAGGGGGCAGGCTACGAGCAGTACTTC. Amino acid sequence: CASSYQGAGYEQYF.

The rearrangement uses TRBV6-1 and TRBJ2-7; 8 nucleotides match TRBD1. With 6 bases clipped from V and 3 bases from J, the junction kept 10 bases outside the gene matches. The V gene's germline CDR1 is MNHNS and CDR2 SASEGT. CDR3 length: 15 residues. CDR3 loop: CASSPGGPSLYEQYF. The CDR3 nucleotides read TGTGCCAGCAGCCCAGGGGGCCCATCTCTCTACGAGCAGTACTTC.

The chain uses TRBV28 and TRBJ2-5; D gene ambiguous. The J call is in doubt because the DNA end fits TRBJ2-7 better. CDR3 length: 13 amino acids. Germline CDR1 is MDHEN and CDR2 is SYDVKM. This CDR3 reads CASSFQTLGEQYF. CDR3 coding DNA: TGTGCCAGCAGCTTTCAGACCCTTGGCGAGCAGTACTTC.

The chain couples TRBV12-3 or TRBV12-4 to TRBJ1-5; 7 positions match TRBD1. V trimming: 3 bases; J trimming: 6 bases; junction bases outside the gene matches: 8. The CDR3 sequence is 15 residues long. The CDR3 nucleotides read TGTGCCAGCAGTTTGACAGGGTCGGTGCGTCAGCCCCAGCATTTT. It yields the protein CASSLTGSVRQPQHF.

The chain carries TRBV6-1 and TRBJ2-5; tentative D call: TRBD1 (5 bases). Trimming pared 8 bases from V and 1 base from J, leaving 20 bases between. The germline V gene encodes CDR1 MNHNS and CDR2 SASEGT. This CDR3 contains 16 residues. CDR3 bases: TGTGCCAGCGGGAAGGGGCAGGTCCAAGTCCAAGAGACCCAGTACTTC. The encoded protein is CASGKGQVQVQETQYF.